These 26 T cell receptor beta chains came from one sample sequenced in a study of cytomegalovirus exposure and HLA in healthy donors. 13 Jbeta primers and 60 Vbeta primers were used for the PCR. The repertoire was sequenced with immunoSEQ multiplex PCR; TCRdb's copy has only in-frame clones and lacks some. The top ten clones hold about 1.2% of a sample with 250,000 or so clones, approximately 87% of them seen once. The sequencing sample was made of PBMCs. The receptors derive from a human donor in good health.

The rearrangement uses TRBV1 and TRBJ1-4; no DNA check was done on the table's D call, TRBD1. TRBV1 is termed a pseudogene. This CDR3 is 17 amino acids long. CDR3: CTSSQTRDRGEYEKLFF. CDR3 bases: TGCACCAGCAGCCAAACCCGGGACAGGGGTGAGTATGAAAAACTGTTTTTT.

The chain recombines TRBV6-5 with TRBJ1-1, with a possible D match to TRBD1 (6 bases). V was cut by 0 bases and J by 3 bases, with 11 bases left in between. The CDR3 length is 15 residues. Germline V lookup: CDR1 MNHEY, CDR2 SVGAGI. CDR3 loop: CASSYSGGADTEAFF. For the CDR3, the DNA is TGTGCCAGCAGTTACTCAGGGGGGGCGGACACTGAAGCTTTCTTT.

The chain links TRBV7-8 to TRBJ1-2; D perhaps matches TRBD1 (6 bases). CDR1 is SGHVS and CDR2 is FQNEAQ in the germline V gene. This CDR3 region has 13 residues. V was cut by 5 bases and J by 5 bases, with 12 bases left in between. The CDR3 coding sequence is TGTGCCAGCAGCCCAACAGGGATTTATGGCTACACCTTC. Translating gives CASSPTGIYGYTF. The full variable domain, its missing parts supplied by reference TRBV7-8 and TRBJ1-2, is GAGVSQSPRYKVAKRGQDVALRCDPISGHVSLFWYQQALGQGPEFLTYFQNEAQLDKSGLPSDRFFAERPEGSVSTLKIQRTQQEDSAVYLCASSPTGIYGYTFGSGTRLTVV.

This clone appeared a few times. J is TRBJ2-1 and V is TRBV29-1; 7 nucleotides match TRBD2. There are 15 residues in the CDR3. CDR1 and CDR2 (germline): SQVTM, ANQGSEA. V was clipped by 0 bases and J by 3 bases; unmatched bases: 5. CDR3 sequence: CSVEDASGLYNEQFF. The DNA for the CDR3 is TGCAGCGTTGAAGATGCTAGCGGCCTCTACAATGAGCAGTTCTTC.

V usage is TRBV19 and J usage is TRBJ2-7; 10 positions match TRBD1. The CDR3 runs to 15 residues. Germline assignment: CDR1 LNHDA and CDR2 SQIVND (reference sequence). V lost 5 bases and J lost 4; bases outside the gene matches: 8. In DNA, the CDR3 is TGTGCCAGTAGTCAACGACAGGGGGCGCTTTACGAGCAGTACTTC. This codes for CASSQRQGALYEQYF.

The chain is built from TRBV27 and TRBJ1-1; perhaps TRBD1 as D (6 bases). Germline V gene data show CDR1 as MNHEY and CDR2 as SMNVEV (reference sequence). Between the trimmed V and J ends, which lost 7 bases and 5 bases, there was a span of 14 bases. The CDR3 totals 13 residues. As DNA, the CDR3 is TGTGCCAGCAACCAGAGGGGGACGACTGAAGCTTTCTTT. Protein: CASNQRGTTEAFF.

The chain links TRBV11-2 to TRBJ1-3; tentative D call: TRBD1 (5 bases). This CDR3 is built from 17 residues. V was cut by 5 bases and J by 0 bases, with 17 bases left in between. Per germline, CDR1 SGHAT and CDR2 FQNNGV. The CDR3 DNA sequence: TGTGCCAGCAGCCCCGGGGGGTCCTTATACTCTGGAAACACCATATATTTT. It translates to CASSPGGSLYSGNTIYF.

V gene TRBV5-1 combines with J gene TRBJ2-1; D gene uncertain. V gave up 4 bases and J gave up 0 bases, with 11 bases separating them. CDR1 is SGHRS, CDR2 YFSETQ, per germline. CDR3 length equals 15 residues. CDR3 residues: CASSPDPSSYNEQFF. CDR3 DNA: TGCGCCAGCAGCCCTGATCCGAGCTCCTACAATGAGCAGTTCTTC.

The chain is built from TRBV15 and TRBJ2-5; 7 nucleotides align to TRBD1. The junction had 6 bases not matched to a gene; V was cut back by 6 bases and J by 2 bases. The CDR3 consists of 14 residues. Germline CDR1 reads LNHNV; CDR2 reads YYDKDF (reference sequence). CDR3 coding DNA: TGTGCCACCAGTTGGAGGACAGGTCAAGAGACCCAGTACTTC. Protein product: CATSWRTGQETQYF.

About this clone itself: A read error may produce the germline difference seen at one junction end. The rearrangement uses TRBV7-7 and TRBJ2-3; 7 bases line up with TRBD1. Germline lookup yields CDR1 SSHAT and CDR2 FNYEAQ (reference sequence). CDR3 size: 14 residues. The CDR3 region is CASSPTGITDTQYF. The CDR3 DNA is TGTGCTAGCAGCCCGACAGGGATCACAGATACGCAGTATTTT.

The gene calls are TRBV19 and TRBJ2-1, with TRBD1 as a possible D gene (7 bases). Per the germline V gene, CDR1 is LNHDA and CDR2 is SQIVND (reference sequence). The V and J ends lost 6 bases and 5 bases respectively, with 26 bases between them. The CDR3 loop spans 18 amino acids. CDR3 loop: CASRDRDLTASVDNEQFF. CDR3 DNA: TGTGCCAGTAGAGACAGGGATTTGACGGCTAGCGTAGACAATGAGCAGTTCTTC. Filled out from reference TRBV19 and TRBJ2-1, the complete variable domain reads DGGITQSPKYLFRKEGQNVTLSCEQNLNHDAMYWYRQDPGQGLRLIYYSQIVNDFQKGDIAEGYSVSREKKESFPLTVTSAQKNPTAFYLCASRDRDLTASVDNEQFFGPGTRLTVL.

Concerning this clone itself: One junction end does not reproduce the germline sequence, and a read error may be involved. CDR3 residues: CSSSLNSQETQYF. CDR3 nucleotide sequence: TGTTCCAGCAGCTTAAACAGTCAAGAGACCCAGTACTTC. The chain recombines TRBV7-9 with TRBJ2-5; unclear D gene. The CDR3 totals 13 residues. The V gene's germline CDR1 is SEHNR and CDR2 FQNEAQ (reference sequence).

As for this clone: Other DNA sequences within the sample encode an identical CDR3. The genes are TRBV2 and TRBJ1-1; TRBD1 is a possible D gene (6 bases). This CDR3 has 12 amino acids. Trimming took 6 bases from V and 8 from J, leaving 13 bases between them. Germline V lookup: CDR1 SNHLY, CDR2 FYNNEI. CDR3 region: CASRRGQTEAFF. The CDR3 bases are TGTGCCAGCAGGCGCGGACAGACGGAAGCTTTCTTT.

The chain carries TRBV10-3 and TRBJ1-2; unclear D gene. The CDR3 runs 13 residues. V was trimmed by 6 bases and J by 8 bases, leaving 16 bases between them. Germline V lookup: CDR1 ENHRY, CDR2 SYGVKD. CDR3 amino acids: CAISADKVQGYTF. The CDR3 DNA follows: TGTGCCATCAGCGCTGACAAGGTGCAAGGCTACACCTTC.

The V gene is TRBV1, the J gene TRBJ2-6; the table's D call, TRBD2, was not checked against the DNA. TRBV1 is assigned pseudogene status. CDR3 length: 19 residues. CDR3 protein: CTSSQDRLAGGPGANVLTF. The DNA for the CDR3 is TGCACCAGCAGCCAAGATAGACTAGCGGGAGGGCCTGGGGCCAACGTCCTGACTTTC.

This rearrangement joins TRBV19 to TRBJ2-3; the D is unclear. The CDR3 consists of 14 residues. Trimming pared 3 bases from V and 1 base from J, leaving 8 bases between. Germline-derived CDR1 and CDR2 are LNHDA and SQIVND (reference sequence). CDR3 coding DNA: TGTGCCAGTAGTATCGGAGCTCGCACAGATACGCAGTATTTT. Protein product: CASSIGARTDTQYF.

The chain has TRBV5-1 and TRBJ2-2; 9 nucleotides line up with TRBD2. CDR1 and CDR2 from the germline V gene are SGHRS and YFSETQ. Trimming cost V 0 bases and J 4 bases; bases outside gene matches: 4. The CDR3 contains 16 residues. CDR3 nucleotides: TGCGCCAGCAGCTTGGGGAGCGGGAGGTTCACCGGGGAGCTGTTTTTT. Protein sequence: CASSLGSGRFTGELFF.

The V gene is TRBV27, the J gene TRBJ2-7, with TRBD1 identical over 7 bases. Germline values: CDR1 MNHEY, CDR2 SMNVEV (reference sequence). The CDR3 is 19 amino acids. Losses at the gene ends were 2 bases for V and 3 bases for J; bases not matched to a gene: 19. Here the CDR3 DNA reads TGTGCCAGCAGTTTACCCCAAGACAGGGACCCGAGTTTATACTACGAGCAGTACTTC. This codes for CASSLPQDRDPSLYYEQYF.

This sequence joins TRBV28 and TRBJ1-2; possibly TRBD1 for D (6 bases). Deletions cut 5 bases from V and 4 bases from J, with 11 bases between. The CDR3 runs 13 residues. Germline CDR1 is MDHEN and CDR2 is SYDVKM. CDR3 coding DNA: TGTGCCAGCAGTGTTACAGGGTTCTATGGCTACACCTTC. This sequence encodes CASSVTGFYGYTF.

In its sample, this clone was seen a few times. The rearrangement links TRBV5-1 to TRBJ2-1, with D uncertain. The CDR3 has 14 amino acids. Germline CDR1 reads SGHRS; CDR2 reads YFSETQ. The V end lost 7 bases, the J end lost 6 bases, and 17 bases lay between the germline ends. The CDR3: CASYGTGFANEQFF. CDR3 nucleotides: TGCGCCAGCTACGGTACGGGTTTTGCCAATGAGCAGTTCTTC.

This chain uses TRBV2 with TRBJ2-5; D is possibly TRBD2 (6 bases). The J call could be wrong; TRBJ2-7 is a better fit for the DNA end. The CDR3 is 15 residues long. CDR1 SNHLY and CDR2 FYNNEI come from the germline V gene. The CDR3 reads CASSEPGEGYYEQYF. CDR3 DNA: TGTGCCAGCAGTGAACCGGGGGAAGGGTACTACGAGCAGTACTTC.

For this clone: Relative to the germline gene, one junction end is altered; a read error may explain this. The genes are TRBV7-7 and TRBJ2-3, with D perhaps matching TRBD2 (6 bases). The CDR3 spans 15 residues. Germline loops: CDR1 SSHAT, CDR2 FNYEAQ (reference sequence). CDR3 in DNA: TGTGCTAGCAGCTTGGGCGGGGCGAGCACAGATACGCAGTATTTT. It is translated as CASSLGGASTDTQYF.

This clone was found a few times. Additional DNA sequences in this sample encode the identical CDR3. The V and J genes are TRBV7-8 and TRBJ2-5, with D possibly being TRBD2 (5 bases). Germline V gives CDR1 SGHVS, CDR2 FQNEAQ. The CDR3 extends over 12 amino acids. Between the trimmed V and J ends, which lost 0 bases and 7 bases, there was a span of 6 bases. The CDR3 loop reads CASSLAGVTQYF. DNA for the CDR3: TGTGCCAGCAGCTTAGCCGGGGTGACCCAGTACTTC.

The V and J genes are TRBV7-9 and TRBJ2-5, with TRBD1 matching over 7 bases. CDR1 is SEHNR, CDR2 FQNEAQ, per germline (reference sequence). The CDR3 extends over 15 amino acids. With 1 base clipped from V and 5 bases from J, the junction kept 7 bases outside the gene matches. DNA of the CDR3: TGTGCCAGCAGCTTAGGTCGCGCGACAGGGGAGACCCAGTACTTC. Translating gives CASSLGRATGETQYF.

The chain couples TRBV4-2 to TRBJ2-7; TRBD1 agrees at 7 bases. Germline V gives CDR1 LGHNA, CDR2 YNFKEQ. The trim removed 2 bases at V and 5 bases at J, leaving 12 bases unmatched. The CDR3 has 16 residues. CDR3 in DNA: TGTGCCAGCAGCCAATCGACCGGAGACAGGGTTAACGAGCAGTACTTC. Protein: CASSQSTGDRVNEQYF.

The CDR3 nucleotides read TGTGCCAGCTCACCTAGCGGGGCGAGCACAGATACGCAGTATTTT. Amino acids: CASSPSGASTDTQYF. The chain links TRBV18 to TRBJ2-3; TRBD2 matches 8 bases. Germline V gene data show CDR1 as KGHSH and CDR2 as LQKENI. This CDR3 is built from 15 residues. V dropped 3 bases and J dropped 0; count of bases not matched to a gene: 2.